Listed below are T cell receptor beta chains from one sample, sequenced in a study of T-cell memory formation after mild COVID-19. MiXCR, applied by TCRdb to the 5' RACE reads, yields one record per CDR3 protein. Of about 110,000 distinct CDR3 sequences in the sample, around 17% were seen once. Sequenced: PBMCs or a T cell subset sorted from them (not recorded which). All receptors derive from a man younger than 35 who had mild COVID-19 (a few samples of this study predate the infection). Cell type and time point are not known. Both conserved end residues are part of each CDR3. Fields, in order: J gene, clone size, V gene, D gene, CDR3 DNA, CDR3 protein. A D gene is named only where the DNA matches it firmly. Clone size, where shown, is once, few, many, or a class for clones that have expanded.

TRBJ2-3 NA TRBV7-3 NA TGTGCCAGCAGCTATAACCTTAGCCCCACAGATACGCAGTATTTT CASSYNLSPTDTQYF
TRBJ2-2 few TRBV5-1 NA TGCGCCAGCAGCCGTCCAGGAGGAAACGGCGGGGAGCTGTTTTTT CASSRPGGNGGELFF
TRBJ2-7 NA TRBV3-1 NA TGTGCCAGCAGCCAAGGGAGACAGAGCTACGAGCAGTACTTC CASSQGRQSYEQYF
TRBJ2-3 few TRBV7-2 NA TGTGCCAGCAGCTCCCGGACGGCTTCAAGCACAGATACGCAGTATTTT CASSSRTASSTDTQYF
TRBJ1-1 once TRBV7-9 NA TGTGCCAGCAGCTTTAATCCGGTTGGTAGGGGAATGAACACTGAAGCTTTCTTT CASSFNPVGRGMNTEAFF
TRBJ2-3 many TRBV6-6 TRBD1 TGTGCCAGCAGCCTTGGACAGGGGATTCGCACAGATACGCAGTATTTT CASSLGQGIRTDTQYF
TRBJ2-3 NA TRBV20-1 TRBD2 TGCAGTGCTAGAGGGGATCTAGCGGGGGGGCTTCCAGATACGCAGTATTTT CSARGDLAGGLPDTQYF
TRBJ2-5 few TRBV2 NA TGTGCCAGCAAGGTGGAAGAGACCCAGTACTTC CASKVEETQYF
TRBJ2-3 NA TRBV29-1 NA TGCAGCGTTGGGGCAGAGGGCGGAGATACGCAGTATTTT CSVGAEGGDTQYF
TRBJ2-5 NA TRBV20-1 NA TGCAGTGCTCCACGGGGGAGCCAAGAGACCCAGTACTTC CSAPRGSQETQYF
TRBJ2-5 NA TRBV7-6 TRBD1 TGTGCCAGCAGCTTAGGCGCCGACAGGGGGCGGGAGACCCAGTACTTC CASSLGADRGRETQYF
TRBJ2-3 many TRBV7-2 NA TGTGCCAGCAGCTTAGGAGACAGGCTTAGCACAGATACGCAGTATTTT CASSLGDRLSTDTQYF
TRBJ1-3 NA TRBV2 TRBD1 TGTGCCAGCAGTACGGACAGGGGGCTCGGAAACACCATATATTTT CASSTDRGLGNTIYF
TRBJ1-1 NA TRBV6-5 NA TGTGCCAGCAGCCCCTTTGGCACTGAAGCTTTCTTT CASSPFGTEAFF
TRBJ1-5 NA TRBV12-3/TRBV12-4 NA TGTGCCAGCTTGAAGGCAGGGGTCAATCAGCCCCAGCATTTT CASLKAGVNQPQHF
TRBJ2-2 NA TRBV7-7 NA TGTGCCAGCAGCCAGGGACCCACCGGGGAGCTGTTTTTT CASSQGPTGELFF
TRBJ1-3 NA TRBV11-2 NA TGTGCCAGCAGCTCGATTCGGGGACTAGGAAACACCATATATTTT CASSSIRGLGNTIYF
TRBJ2-3 NA TRBV5-1 NA TGCGCCAGCAGCTTGCTACGGGGAGATACGCAGTATTTT CASSLLRGDTQYF
TRBJ2-3 NA TRBV5-4 TRBD2 TGTGCCAGCAGCTCAAGACTAGCGGGATTCACAGATACGCAGTATTTT CASSSRLAGFTDTQYF
TRBJ1-3 NA TRBV6-6 NA TGTGCCAGCAGTTACTCTTTCTACTCTGGAAACACCATATATTTT CASSYSFYSGNTIYF
TRBJ2-1 few TRBV19 TRBD2 TGTGCCAGTAGTAGCATGGGACTAGCGGGGGATGAGCAGTTCTTC CASSSMGLAGDEQFF
TRBJ1-4 NA TRBV15 TRBD1 TGTGCCACCAGCACTAGGCCAGGGGGAGGTGAAAAACTGTTTTTT CATSTRPGGGEKLFF
TRBJ1-6 few TRBV3-1 NA TGTGCCAGCAGCCAAGGGACAGACTATAATTCACCCCTCCACTTT CASSQGTDYNSPLHF
TRBJ2-1 NA TRBV11-1 TRBD2 TGTGCCAGCAGCGGTCGGGTAGCGGGGGATTTC CASSGRVAGDF
TRBJ1-4 many TRBV20-1 TRBD1 TGCAGTGCTAGAGAAAAACCGGGACAGGGTCCCCTGGCGCGTTATGAAAAACTGTTTTTT CSAREKPGQGPLARYEKLFF
TRBJ2-4 NA TRBV20-1 TRBD2 TGCAGTGCTAGCCTTGGACTAGCGGGGGTTGGAAACATTCAGTACTTC CSASLGLAGVGNIQYF
TRBJ1-1 NA TRBV5-1 TRBD1 TGCGCCAGCAGCTCCGGGACAGGGTCCATGAACACTGAAGCTTTCTTT CASSSGTGSMNTEAFF
TRBJ1-4 NA TRBV20-1 NA TGCAGTGCTAGGGGAGAGACTAATGAAAAACTGTTTTTT CSARGETNEKLFF
TRBJ2-3 NA TRBV5-1 NA TGCGCCAGCAGCTTGGTCCCGGAGCCAGATACGCAGTATTTT CASSLVPEPDTQYF
TRBJ1-4 NA TRBV12-3/TRBV12-4 NA TGTGCCAGCATGGAACAGGGAAATGAAAAACTGTTTTTT CASMEQGNEKLFF
TRBJ2-7 NA TRBV6-1 TRBD2 TGTGCCAGCAGTGTGGAAAGCGGGGGGAGCTCCTACGAGCAGTACTTC CASSVESGGSSYEQYF
TRBJ2-7 few TRBV6-5 TRBD1 TGTGCCAGCAGTTACTTGGGACAGGGGTATGGTAACGAGCAGTACTTC CASSYLGQGYGNEQYF
TRBJ2-2 few TRBV27 NA TGTGCCAGCAGTTTATCGGGCAGGAACACCGGGGAGCTGTTTTTT CASSLSGRNTGELFF
TRBJ2-7 few TRBV20-1 NA TGCAGTTTCCACAGGGCCTCCTACGAGCAGTACTTC CSFHRASYEQYF
TRBJ2-7 few TRBV9 NA TGTGCCAGCAGCGTATCAACGGCGAGCTCCTACGAGCAGTACTTC CASSVSTASSYEQYF
TRBJ2-1 NA TRBV4-3 NA TGCGCCAGCAGCCAAGGTGTAGGGTACTACAATGAGCAGTTCTTC CASSQGVGYYNEQFF
TRBJ1-1 NA TRBV6-1 NA TGTGCCAGCAGTGGGGGGACATTTTCGGCTTTCTTT CASSGGTFSAFF